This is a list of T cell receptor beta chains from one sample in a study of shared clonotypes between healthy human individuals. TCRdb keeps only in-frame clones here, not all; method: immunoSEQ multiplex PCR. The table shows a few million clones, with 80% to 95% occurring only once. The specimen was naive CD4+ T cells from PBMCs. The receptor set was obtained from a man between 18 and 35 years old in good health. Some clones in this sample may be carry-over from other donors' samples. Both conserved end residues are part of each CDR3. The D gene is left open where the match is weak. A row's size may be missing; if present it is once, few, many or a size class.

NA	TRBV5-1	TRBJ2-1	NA	TGCGCCAGCAGCTACACAGGGCTCAATGAGCAGTTCTTC	CASSYTGLNEQFF
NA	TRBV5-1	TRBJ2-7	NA	TGCGCCAGCAGCTTGGACAATTCCTACGAGCAGTACTTC	CASSLDNSYEQYF
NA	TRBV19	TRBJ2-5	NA	TGTGCCAGTAGGCCACAGGGTGCTCAAGAGACCCAGTACTTC	CASRPQGAQETQYF
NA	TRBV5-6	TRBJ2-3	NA	TGTGCCAGCAGCTTGCAGTACACAGATACGCAGTATTTT	CASSLQYTDTQYF
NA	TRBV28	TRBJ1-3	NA	TGTGCCAGCAGCCGAAGTGGAAACACCATATATTTT	CASSRSGNTIYF
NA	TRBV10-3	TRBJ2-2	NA	TGTGCCACCTCGACAGTACTCAACACCGGGGAGCTGTTTTTT	CATSTVLNTGELFF
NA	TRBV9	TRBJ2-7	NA	TGTGCCAGCAGCGTAGGTGGGGGGTTCTACGAGCAGTACTTC	CASSVGGGFYEQYF
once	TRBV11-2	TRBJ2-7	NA	TGTGCCAGCACAGGGGTGCTATCCTACGAGCAGTACTTC	CASTGVLSYEQYF
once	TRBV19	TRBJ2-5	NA	TGTGCCAGTAGTATCGGCGGGGTTGGAGAGACCCAGTACTTC	CASSIGGVGETQYF
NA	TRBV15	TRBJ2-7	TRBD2	TGTGCCACCAGCAGAGTCCCTAGCGGCCCCTACGAGCAGTACTTC	CATSRVPSGPYEQYF
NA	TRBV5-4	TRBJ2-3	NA	TGTGCCAGCAGCTCTCGACAGGACACAGATACGCAGTATTTT	CASSSRQDTDTQYF
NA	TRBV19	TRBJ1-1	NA	TGTGCCAGTAGTGGACAGATCAACACTGAAGCTTTCTTT	CASSGQINTEAFF
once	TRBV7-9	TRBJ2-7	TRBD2	TGTGCCAGCAATAGACTAGCGGGCTACGAGCAGTACTTC	CASNRLAGYEQYF
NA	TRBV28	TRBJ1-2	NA	TGTGCCAGCAGTCCACCACCGTCGAAAGGGGGCTACACCTTC	CASSPPPSKGGYTF
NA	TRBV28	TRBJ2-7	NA	TGTGCCAGCAGTTCCGCGGGACAATCCTACGAGCAGTACTTC	CASSSAGQSYEQYF
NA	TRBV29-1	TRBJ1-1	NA	TGCAGCGGGGAAATGAACACTGAAGCTTTCTTT	CSGEMNTEAFF
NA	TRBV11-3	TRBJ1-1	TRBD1	TGTGCCAGCAGCCAACAGGGGCACACTGAAGCTTTCTTT	CASSQQGHTEAFF
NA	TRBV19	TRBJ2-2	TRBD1	TGTGCCAGTACCAAATTACTACCGGGACAGGCTAACACCGGGGAGCTGTTTTTT	CASTKLLPGQANTGELFF
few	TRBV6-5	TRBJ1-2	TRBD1	TGTGCCAGCAGCTACAGGGGAGCGGGCTACACCTTC	CASSYRGAGYTF
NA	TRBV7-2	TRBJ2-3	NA	TGTGCCAGCAGCTTAGCATGGGGACGGTCAGATACGCAGTATTTT	CASSLAWGRSDTQYF
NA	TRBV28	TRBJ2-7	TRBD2	TGTGCCAGCAGTTTACTGGTAGCGGGAGGATGGGAGCAGTACTTC	CASSLLVAGGWEQYF
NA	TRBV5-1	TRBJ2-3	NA	TGCGCCAGCAGGGTGGCGTCTAGCACAGATACGCAGTATTTT	CASRVASSTDTQYF
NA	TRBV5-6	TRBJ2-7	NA	TGTGCCAGCAGCCCCTGGCGCGGCGAGCAGTACTTC	CASSPWRGEQYF
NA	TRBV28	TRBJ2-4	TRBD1	TGTGCCACCACGACAGGGAAGCTAACAAACATTCAGTACTTC	CATTTGKLTNIQYF
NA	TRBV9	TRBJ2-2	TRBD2	TGTGCCAGCAGCGTAGAGCGGGAGCCCCCCGGGGAGCTGTTTTTT	CASSVEREPPGELFF
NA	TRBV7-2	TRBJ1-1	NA	TGTGCCAGCAGCTCAACTGAGTCGTCCCTGGCTTTCTTT	CASSSTESSLAFF
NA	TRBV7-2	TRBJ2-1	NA	TGTGCCAGCAGCTTAGCGAAGCGGCTAGGGGGCAATGAGCAGTTCTTC	CASSLAKRLGGNEQFF
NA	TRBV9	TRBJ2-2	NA	TGTGCCAGCGGGCCTGACACCGGGGAGCTGTTTTTT	CASGPDTGELFF
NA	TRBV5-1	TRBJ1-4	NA	TGCGCCAGCAGCTGGAGAAGTGCAACTAATGAAAAACTGTTTTTT	CASSWRSATNEKLFF
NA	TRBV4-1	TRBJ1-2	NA	TGCGCCAGCAGCCCATCGGGGATCCTTAACTATGGCTACACCTTC	CASSPSGILNYGYTF
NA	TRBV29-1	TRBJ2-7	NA	TGCAGCGTTGGGGCAGCACCCTACGAGCAGTACTTC	CSVGAAPYEQYF
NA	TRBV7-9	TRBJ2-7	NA	TGTGCCAGCAGCAAACTGCAGGATACCTACGAGCAGTACTTC	CASSKLQDTYEQYF
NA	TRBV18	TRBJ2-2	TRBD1	TGTGCCAGCTCACCACCGTATGGGACAGGGCAGGCCGGGGAGCTGTTTTTT	CASSPPYGTGQAGELFF
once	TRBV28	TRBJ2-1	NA	TGTGCCAGCAGTACCCATCGCGGGCTAAATGAGCAGTTCTTC	CASSTHRGLNEQFF
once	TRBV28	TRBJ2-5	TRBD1	TGTGCCAGCAGTTTTAGTGGACAGGGGGGATTCCAAGAGACCCAGTACTTC	CASSFSGQGGFQETQYF
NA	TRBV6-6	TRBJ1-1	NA	TGTGCCAGCAGTTACTCGATTGCCTCAGCTGAAGCTTTCTTT	CASSYSIASAEAFF
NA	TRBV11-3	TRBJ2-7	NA	TGTGCCAGCAGCCGGGGGTTAGACAAGCGTCTAGACGAGCAGTACTTC	CASSRGLDKRLDEQYF
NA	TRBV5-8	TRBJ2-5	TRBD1	TGTGCCAGCAGCAAGAGGACAGGGGGAGGTGAGACCCAGTACTTC	CASSKRTGGGETQYF